Sequencing of this T cell receptor beta chain was carried out in a study of blood T cells in healthy people across ages. In the study overall: About one barcoded beta molecule per two T cells was captured by template switching. Whole-study results and caveats: Researchers said unsorted PBMCs prevented a conclusive naive versus antigen-experienced comparison. The donors' CMV status was not determined, possibly confounding changes in expanded clonotypes.

The CDR3 totals 12 residues. CDR1 is SGHRS, CDR2 YFSETQ, per germline. The V end was cut by 4 bases, the J end by 5 bases, with 8 bases between. The draw of peripheral blood yielded around 10 milliliters from each donor. Primers used in a second PCR of roughly 6 to 11 cycles were a sample-barcoded 5' primer and a J-beta primer mix. Each CDR3 protein gets one entry after TCRdb re-called the 5' RACE reads with MiXCR. The sample holds fewer than 2,000,000 distinct CDR3 sequences, about 32% seen once. The table lists this clonotype with many counts. Antigen specificity is unknown. The chain links TRBV5-1 to TRBJ2-3; the D is unclear. The sample was blood. This clonotype was sampled from a woman aged 25 to 39 in good health. CDR3 sequence (DNA): TGCGCCAGCAGCGCACGTGAAGATACGCAGTATTTT. It codes for CASSAREDTQYF.